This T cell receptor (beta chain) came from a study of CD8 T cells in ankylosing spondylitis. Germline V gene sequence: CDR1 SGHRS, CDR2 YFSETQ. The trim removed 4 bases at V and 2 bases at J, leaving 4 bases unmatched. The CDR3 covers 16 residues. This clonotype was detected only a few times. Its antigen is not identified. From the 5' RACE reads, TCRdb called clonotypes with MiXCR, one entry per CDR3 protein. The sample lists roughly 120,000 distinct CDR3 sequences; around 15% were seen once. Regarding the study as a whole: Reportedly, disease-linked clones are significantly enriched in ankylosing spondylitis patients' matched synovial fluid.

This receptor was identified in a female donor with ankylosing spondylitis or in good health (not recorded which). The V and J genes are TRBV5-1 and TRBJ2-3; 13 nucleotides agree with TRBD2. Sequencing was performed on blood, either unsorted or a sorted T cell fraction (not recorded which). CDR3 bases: TGCGCCAGCAGCCGCGGGACTAGCGGGACCACAGATACGCAGTATTTT. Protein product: CASSRGTSGTTDTQYF.